These 27 T cell receptor beta chains share one sample of origin, sequenced in a study of blood T cell repertoires in COVID-19. Clones were sequenced by immunoSEQ multiplex PCR, and TCRdb holds only the in-frame ones, with some missing. The table has 190,000 or so clones, roughly four fifths seen once. The sample comprised peripheral blood. The receptor source for this set is a man aged 45-65 years who had recovered from COVID-19.

The CDR3: CASTPSPSPRGEKLFF. The CDR3 coding sequence is TGTGCCAGTACCCCGTCCCCAAGTCCCCGGGGTGAAAAACTGTTTTTT. This rearrangement joins TRBV19 to TRBJ1-4; D remains unclear. Trimming removed 7 bases from V and 7 bases from J, with 22 bases in between. The CDR3 is 16 residues long. Germline CDR1 and CDR2: LNHDA and SQIVND (reference sequence).

This rearrangement joins TRBV24-1 to TRBJ2-1; possibly TRBD1 for D (6 bases). The CDR3 loop spans 15 amino acids. From germline, CDR1 is KGHDR and CDR2 SFDVKD. V was shortened by 7 bases and J by 4 bases, with 16 bases between the two germline ends. The CDR3 sequence is CATSDQGPAYNEQFF. The DNA of the CDR3 is TGTGCCACCAGCGACCAGGGGCCCGCATACAATGAGCAGTTCTTC.

The count of this clone is one. The CDR3 sequence is CASSREGVPGAFF. For the CDR3, the DNA is TGTGCCAGCAGCAGAGAGGGGGTTCCTGGAGCTTTCTTT. V gene TRBV9 combines with J gene TRBJ1-1; maybe TRBD1 (6 bases). The CDR3 length is 13 residues. CDR1 is SGDLS, CDR2 YYNGEE, per germline. Deletions cut 4 bases from V and 10 bases from J, with 17 bases between.

This clone was recorded a few times. The chain uses TRBV5-4 and TRBJ2-2; 8 bases align to TRBD1. With V trimmed by 5 bases and J by 6 bases, 3 bases remained unmatched. The germline gives CDR1 SGHNT, CDR2 YYREEE (reference sequence). This CDR3 spans 13 amino acids. CDR3 in amino acids: CASSYRGSGELFF. The CDR3 DNA reads TGTGCCAGCAGTTACAGGGGGTCCGGGGAGCTGTTTTTT.

J is TRBJ1-2 and V is TRBV4-2; D remains ambiguous. The CDR3 totals 14 residues. Trimming took 0 bases from V and 8 from J, leaving 13 bases between them. Germline V gene data show CDR1 as LGHNA and CDR2 as YNFKEQ. The CDR3 nucleotides are TGTGCCAGCAGCCAAGAACAGATTTACGAAGGCTACACCTTC. Translation: CASSQEQIYEGYTF.

This sequence joins TRBV9 and TRBJ2-1; no firm D call. The germline V and J ends were trimmed by 2 bases and 5 bases, with 11 bases remaining between them. CDR1 and CDR2 (germline): SGDLS, YYNGEE. The CDR3 spans 14 residues. CDR3 sequence reads: CASSVEITNNEQFF. The DNA of the CDR3 is TGTGCCAGCAGCGTGGAGATTACTAACAATGAGCAGTTCTTC.

This chain's CDR3 is CASSLGGSLVGGELFF. The CDR3, as DNA: TGTGCCAGCAGCTTAGGCGGGAGCTTGGTCGGCGGGGAGCTGTTTTTT. V usage is TRBV11-3 and J usage is TRBJ2-2; 7 nucleotides agree with TRBD2. Germline V CDR1 and CDR2: SGHNT, YENEEA. The length of the CDR3 is 16 residues. The ends lost 1 base at V and 7 bases at J; junction bases unmatched: 9.

The chain couples TRBV5-5 to TRBJ2-1; 7 bases agree with TRBD1. V shed 0 bases, J shed 3 bases, and the junction held 6 bases outside the gene matches. Germline V gives CDR1 SGHKS, CDR2 YYEKEE (reference sequence). The CDR3 is made up of 16 amino acids. CDR3 in amino acids: CASSLGQGKIYNEQFF. CDR3 coding DNA: TGTGCCAGCAGCTTGGGACAGGGAAAAATCTACAATGAGCAGTTCTTC.

The chain recombines TRBV5-5 with TRBJ2-1, with D perhaps TRBD2 (6 bases). Deletions cut 3 bases from V and 9 bases from J, with 10 bases between. The CDR3 totals 12 residues. The V gene's germline CDR1 is SGHKS and CDR2 YYEKEE (reference sequence). Here the CDR3 reads CASSSHGGEQFF. The CDR3 nucleotides are TGTGCCAGCAGCTCCCACGGGGGTGAGCAGTTCTTC.

The rearrangement joins TRBV10-1 to TRBJ1-2, with D tentatively TRBD1 (6 bases). The V gene lost 10 bases and the J gene lost 6 bases, with 18 bases spanning the gap. CDR1 and CDR2 (germline): WNHNN, SYGVQD (reference sequence). The CDR3 extends over 13 amino acids. This CDR3 is CANIGRQGNGYTF. CDR3 nucleotides: TGCGCCAACATAGGACGGCAGGGGAATGGCTACACCTTC.

The chain uses TRBV11-3 and TRBJ1-1, with a weak D call TRBD1 (5 bases). Germline values: CDR1 SGHNT, CDR2 YENEEA. Between the trimmed V and J ends, which lost 5 bases and 12 bases, there was a span of 16 bases. The CDR3 contains 12 residues. CDR3 amino acids: CASSPGRGSTFF. The CDR3 DNA sequence: TGTGCCAGCAGCCCAGGTCGGGGGTCGACTTTCTTT.

CDR3 coding DNA: TGTGCCAGCAGTTCAAATCGACTAGCGGTCGACACCCAACAAGAGACCCAGTACTTC. This sequence encodes CASSSNRLAVDTQQETQYF. The chain combines TRBV28 with TRBJ2-5, with 9 bases matching TRBD2. The V segment lost 4 bases and the J segment 2 bases; nucleotides outside the gene matches: 17. The CDR3 sequence is 19 residues long. CDR1 and CDR2 (germline): MDHEN, SYDVKM.

The CDR3 sequence is CASSLVLTSGRAGELFF. CDR3 bases: TGTGCCAGCAGCTTAGTGTTGACTAGCGGGAGAGCCGGGGAGCTGTTTTTT. The chain carries TRBV7-8 and TRBJ2-2; 12 bases align to TRBD2. This CDR3 contains 17 residues. Germline lookup yields CDR1 SGHVS and CDR2 FQNEAQ. V trimming: 1 base; J trimming: 6 bases; junction bases outside the gene matches: 6.

The chain has TRBV27 and TRBJ2-5; D might be TRBD2 (6 bases). This CDR3 spans 15 amino acids. The germline CDR1 and CDR2 sequences are MNHEY and SMNVEV (reference sequence). V dropped 3 bases and J dropped 9 bases, with 20 bases sitting between them. The CDR3 spells CASSFKREEHRAQYF. The DNA for the CDR3 is TGTGCCAGCAGTTTTAAGAGGGAGGAACACAGAGCCCAGTACTTC.

The J gene is TRBJ2-1, the V gene TRBV10-3; 8 nucleotides align to TRBD1. Germline trimming cut 3 bases from V and 12 bases from J; bases unmatched to any gene: 13. The germline gives CDR1 ENHRY, CDR2 SYGVKD. The CDR3 runs 15 residues. The CDR3 region is CAISDAGQGLSWQFF. In nucleotides, the CDR3 is TGTGCCATCAGTGACGCCGGACAGGGTCTATCTTGGCAGTTCTTC.

The chain combines TRBV24-1 with TRBJ1-4; a possible D gene is TRBD1 (6 bases). Germline V gene sequence: CDR1 KGHDR, CDR2 SFDVKD. V lost 10 bases, J lost 5 bases, and 10 bases lay in between. The CDR3 spans 12 residues. CDR3 DNA sequence: TGTGCCACACAGGGCACAAATGAAAAACTGTTTTTT. Translating it yields CATQGTNEKLFF.

The chain couples TRBV5-5 to TRBJ1-1; tentative D call: TRBD1 (6 bases). V was pared by 5 bases and J by 1 base, with 12 bases between. The CDR3 is 14 amino acids. The germline V gene encodes CDR1 SGHKS and CDR2 YYEKEE (reference sequence). CDR3 nucleotides: TGTGCCAGCAGGCCGGGACAAACGAACACTGAAGCTTTCTTT. Protein sequence: CASRPGQTNTEAFF.

The chain recombines TRBV5-1 with TRBJ2-3, with D possibly being TRBD2 (5 bases). Trimming removed 10 bases from V and 9 bases from J, with 21 bases in between. Germline V CDR1 and CDR2: SGHRS, YFSETQ. The CDR3 consists of 13 residues. The CDR3 nucleotides read TGCGCCGGGAGCAAAGGGCTAGCACAGACGCAGTATTTT. It encodes CAGSKGLAQTQYF.

V and J are TRBV19 and TRBJ2-1, with a weak D call TRBD1 (7 bases). The ends were cut back, 5 bases at V and 4 bases at J, with 18 bases in the middle. CDR1 is LNHDA, CDR2 SQIVND, per germline (reference sequence). This CDR3 has 16 residues. The CDR3 DNA is TGTGCCAGTAGTCCTACGGGTCAGGGGGGATACAATGAGCAGTTCTTC. As protein: CASSPTGQGGYNEQFF.

This chain uses TRBV6-6 with TRBJ1-2; a weak D match, TRBD1 (5 bases). The V end was cut by 10 bases, the J end by 0 bases, with 15 bases between. The germline V gene encodes CDR1 MNHNY and CDR2 SVGAGI (reference sequence). This CDR3 comprises 14 residues. CDR3 DNA sequence: TGTGCCACCAGAGACAGTGGGACTAACTATGGCTACACCTTC. Protein sequence: CATRDSGTNYGYTF.

The genes are TRBV29-1 and TRBJ2-7; 8 bases line up with TRBD2. The CDR3 is 15 amino acids. Germline V CDR1 and CDR2: SQVTM, ANQGSEA. V trimming: 2 bases; J trimming: 3 bases; junction bases outside the gene matches: 9. The CDR3 region has the DNA TGCAGCGTTGAAAGGCGGTTAGCGGGACACTACGAGCAGTACTTC. Amino acid sequence: CSVERRLAGHYEQYF.

This clone showed up just a few times. The chain is built from TRBV4-2 and TRBJ2-5; D not resolved. Per the germline V gene, CDR1 is LGHNA and CDR2 is YNFKEQ. The CDR3 totals 14 residues. The ends were cut back, 5 bases at V and 5 bases at J, with 15 bases in the middle. Here the CDR3 DNA reads TGTGCCAGCAGCAACTTTCCTAGTCGGGAGACCCAGTACTTC. This translates into CASSNFPSRETQYF.

This chain connects TRBV7-2 to TRBJ1-4; D remains ambiguous. Germline V CDR1 and CDR2: SGHTA, FQGNSA. The V end lost 1 base, the J end lost 3 bases, and 9 bases lay between the germline ends. The CDR3 spans 15 residues. CDR3 coding DNA: TGTGCCAGCAGCTTAGGTCGGTCGGCTAATGAAAAACTGTTTTTT. Amino acids: CASSLGRSANEKLFF. Combining the CDR3 with reference TRBV7-2 and TRBJ1-4 gives the whole variable domain GAGVSQSPSNKVTEKGKDVELRCDPISGHTALYWYRQSLGQGLEFLIYFQGNSAPDKSGLPSDRFSAERTGGSVSTLTIQRTQQEDSAVYLCASSLGRSANEKLFFGSGTQLSVL.

The chain employs TRBV9 and TRBJ1-4; D unclear. In germline, CDR1 is SGDLS, CDR2 YYNGEE. The CDR3 runs to 16 residues. V was trimmed by 0 bases and J by 4 bases, leaving 13 bases between them. The DNA for the CDR3 is TGTGCCAGCAGCGTAGCGTCGGGAAAACTTAATGAAAAACTGTTTTTT. The encoded protein is CASSVASGKLNEKLFF.

Here the CDR3 reads CASSDIAGDSYEQYF. As DNA, the CDR3 is TGTGCCAGCAGTGATATAGCGGGAGACTCCTACGAGCAGTACTTC. The chain uses TRBV28 and TRBJ2-7; 9 bases line up with TRBD2. Germline CDR1 and CDR2: MDHEN and SYDVKM. With V trimmed by 5 bases and J by 0 bases, 5 bases remained unmatched. The CDR3 length is 15 residues.

The chain carries TRBV3-1 (or the pseudogene TRBV3-2) and TRBJ2-1; tentatively, D is TRBD2 (5 bases). Germline CDR1 and CDR2: LGHDT and YNNKEL (reference sequence). This CDR3 has 13 residues. V was shortened by 7 bases and J by 7 bases, with 14 bases between the two germline ends. The CDR3 is CASTQRSANEQFF. The CDR3 coding sequence is TGTGCCAGCACCCAGCGGTCAGCAAATGAGCAGTTCTTC.

The chain carries TRBV7-3 and TRBJ2-2; 10 bases match TRBD1. The CDR3 sequence is 16 residues long. Trimming removed 5 bases from V and 4 bases from J; junction bases left unmatched: 7. Per germline, CDR1 SGHTA and CDR2 FQGTGA. The CDR3 DNA follows: TGTGCCAGCAGCGAAGGGGGACAGGGGACCACCGGGGAGCTGTTTTTT. Translation: CASSEGGQGTTGELFF.